The 21 T cell receptor beta chains presented below share a single source sample, sequenced in a study of neurological immune-mediated disorders. TCRdb used MiXCR to reprocess the 5' RACE reads, holding one entry per CDR3 protein. The sample holds roughly 30,000 distinct CDR3 sequences, under 8% seen once. Specimen: PBMCs. The receptor source for this set is a woman aged 50 to 60 in good health.

This clonotype was counted at least ten times. The chain recombines TRBV7-9 with TRBJ2-7; D possibly corresponds to TRBD1 (6 bases). The CDR3 spans 13 residues. In germline, CDR1 is SEHNR, CDR2 FQNEAQ (reference sequence). Trimming pared 1 base from V and 3 bases from J, leaving 7 bases between. The CDR3 is CASSLVGGYEQYF. In DNA form, the CDR3 reads TGTGCCAGCAGCTTAGTAGGGGGCTACGAGCAGTACTTC.

This clonotype was picked up many times. CDR3 sequence: CASSLSSGTQYF. DNA of the CDR3: TGTGCCAGCAGCTTAAGTTCCGGAACGCAGTATTTT. The chain carries TRBV7-9 and TRBJ2-3, with D uncertain. The CDR3 has 12 amino acids. The ends were cut back, 2 bases at V and 9 bases at J, with 9 bases in the middle. CDR1 SEHNR and CDR2 FQNEAQ come from the germline V gene (reference sequence).

Note on this clonotype: Here the CDR3 omits its conserved ending phenylalanine or tryptophan, so a read error is the likely source. This chain uses TRBV5-5 with TRBJ2-7; D unresolved. V was pared by 4 bases and J by 3 bases, with 11 bases between. The CDR3 is made up of 13 amino acids. Germline CDR1 is SGHKS and CDR2 is YYEKEE (reference sequence). Here the CDR3 DNA reads TGTGCCAGCAGCATCAAGGCACACTACGAGCAGTACTCC. Amino acids: CASSIKAHYEQYS.

With regard to this clonotype: The junction shows a germline mismatch at one end, possibly a read error. This chain uses TRBV9 with TRBJ1-2, with D hard to call. This CDR3 region has 13 residues. The germline V gene encodes CDR1 SGDLS and CDR2 YYNGEE. CDR3 sequence: CASSVERAGGYTF. The DNA for the CDR3 is TGTGCCAGCAGCGTGGAAAGGGCTGGTGGCTACACATTC.

In this sample, this clonotype turned up many times. The rearrangement links TRBV20-1 to TRBJ2-1; 10 bases are a match to TRBD1. CDR1 is DFQATT and CDR2 is SNEGSKA in the germline V gene (reference sequence). V trimming: 3 bases; J trimming: 2 bases; junction bases outside the gene matches: 7. The CDR3 sequence is 16 residues long. The CDR3: CSASDAGQGTYNEQFF. The CDR3 nucleotides are TGCAGTGCTAGTGACGCGGGACAGGGGACCTACAATGAGCAGTTCTTC.

This clonotype was seen ten or more times. The J gene is TRBJ2-1, the V gene TRBV20-1, with a weak D call TRBD2 (5 bases). The germline gives CDR1 DFQATT, CDR2 SNEGSKA (reference sequence). The CDR3 has 13 amino acids. V gave up 6 bases and J gave up 5 bases, with 14 bases separating them. CDR3 coding DNA: TGCAGTGCCACGGAAGCGGCCAACAATGAGCAGTTCTTC. Translated, it gives CSATEAANNEQFF.

This clonotype was found many times. The V call is TRBV5-1, the J call TRBJ1-1; no definite D call. The CDR3 totals 14 residues. V was cut by 2 bases and J by 1 base, with 9 bases left in between. Germline CDR1 reads SGHRS; CDR2 reads YFSETQ. For the CDR3, the DNA is TGCGCCAGCAGCTTAAGCAGTGCGAACACTGAAGCTTTCTTT. Protein: CASSLSSANTEAFF. Full variable domain (missing parts from reference TRBV5-1 and TRBJ1-1): KAGVTQTPRYLIKTRGQQVTLSCSPISGHRSVSWYQQTPGQGLQFLFEYFSETQRNKGNFPGRFSGRQFSNSRSEMNVSTLELGDSALYLCASSLSSANTEAFFGQGTRLTVV.

This clonotype showed up many times. As DNA, the CDR3 is TGTGCCAGCAGATCCGGGACGGCGAACACCGGGGAGCTGTTTTTT. Translation: CASRSGTANTGELFF. The chain links TRBV7-3 to TRBJ2-2; D might be TRBD1 or TRBD2, each matching 5 bases. The CDR3 loop spans 15 amino acids. Trimming pared 6 bases from V and 0 bases from J, leaving 11 bases between. Germline assignment: CDR1 SGHTA and CDR2 FQGTGA.

This clonotype was recorded many times. The rearrangement joins TRBV20-1 to TRBJ2-3; D gene ambiguous. In germline, CDR1 is DFQATT, CDR2 SNEGSKA (reference sequence). The CDR3 runs 13 residues. The V end was cut by 0 bases, the J end by 4 bases, with 8 bases between. The CDR3: CSARESPPDTQYF. The CDR3 coding sequence is TGCAGTGCTAGAGAGAGCCCCCCAGATACGCAGTATTTT.

This clonotype appeared many times. The chain uses TRBV27 and TRBJ2-6; D ambiguous. Germline V CDR1 and CDR2: MNHEY, SMNVEV (reference sequence). The CDR3 is 13 residues long. V was pared by 7 bases and J by 0 bases, with 4 bases between. CDR3: CASIYSGANVLTF. CDR3 in DNA: TGTGCCAGCATCTACTCTGGGGCCAACGTCCTGACTTTC.

This clonotype has at least ten counts. V gene TRBV3-1 combines with J gene TRBJ1-4; D is possibly TRBD1 (5 bases). The V gene's germline CDR1 is LGHDT and CDR2 YNNKEL (reference sequence). V was pared by 8 bases and J by 4 bases, with 23 bases between. The CDR3 spans 17 residues. CDR3 bases: TGTGCCAGCCGGGGAGGGGCGGGAACAGCCCGTAATGAAAAACTGTTTTTT. Encoded protein: CASRGGAGTARNEKLFF.

This clonotype was seen ten or more times. The rearrangement links TRBV12-3 or TRBV12-4 to TRBJ2-5, with TRBD1 as a possible D gene (6 bases). Deletions cut 6 bases from V and 3 bases from J, with 11 bases between. The CDR3 runs 13 residues. The CDR3 bases are TGTGCCAGCAGGCCTCCAGGGGAAGAGACCCAGTACTTC. Translating it yields CASRPPGEETQYF.

This clonotype was seen many times. The rearrangement joins TRBV18 to TRBJ1-2; 7 nucleotides agree with TRBD1. V dropped 3 bases and J dropped 7; count of bases not matched to a gene: 11. The CDR3 runs 15 residues. Germline V lookup: CDR1 KGHSH, CDR2 LQKENI. CDR3 loop: CASSPITETGPGYTF. The DNA for the CDR3 is TGTGCCAGCTCACCCATCACCGAGACAGGGCCTGGCTACACCTTC.

This clonotype was recorded at least ten times. The chain has TRBV5-1 and TRBJ1-2, with 12 bases identical to TRBD1. The CDR3 totals 16 residues. Looked up from germline, CDR1 is SGHRS and CDR2 is YFSETQ. V was clipped by 4 bases and J by 3 bases; unmatched bases: 7. The DNA for the CDR3 is TGCGCCAGCAGCCTTGGGGACAGGGGGCCGTACTATGGCTACACCTTC. It specifies CASSLGDRGPYYGYTF. The whole variable domain, filled in from reference TRBV5-1 and TRBJ1-2, reads KAGVTQTPRYLIKTRGQQVTLSCSPISGHRSVSWYQQTPGQGLQFLFEYFSETQRNKGNFPGRFSGRQFSNSRSEMNVSTLELGDSALYLCASSLGDRGPYYGYTFGSGTRLTVV.

This clonotype was found many times. V is TRBV20-1 and J is TRBJ2-3, with TRBD2 identical over 11 bases. The germline CDR1 and CDR2 sequences are DFQATT and SNEGSKA (reference sequence). J lost 4 bases, V lost 5 bases, and 11 bases had no gene match. The CDR3 runs 16 residues. The CDR3 DNA sequence: TGCAGTGCTCTAGACGGGACTAGCGGAGTACCAGATACGCAGTATTTT. Its translation: CSALDGTSGVPDTQYF.

Many counts were recorded for this clonotype. The rearrangement joins TRBV5-1 to TRBJ2-2; TRBD2 matches 7 bases. V shed 4 bases and J 7 bases; nucleotides not matched to a gene: 7. Germline loops: CDR1 SGHRS, CDR2 YFSETQ. The CDR3 is made up of 14 amino acids. The CDR3 region is CASSPSSGGGELFF. The DNA of the CDR3 is TGCGCCAGCAGCCCCTCCTCGGGAGGCGGGGAGCTGTTTTTT.

This clonotype came up many times. V and J are TRBV20-1 and TRBJ1-1; D is uncertain. The V end was cut by 5 bases, the J end by 5 bases, with 15 bases between. This CDR3 has 13 residues. Germline loops: CDR1 DFQATT, CDR2 SNEGSKA (reference sequence). DNA for the CDR3: TGCAGTGCTTCCCCCCCGGGTCGAACTGAAGCTTTCTTT. Translation gives CSASPPGRTEAFF.

Many counts were recorded for this clonotype. The rearrangement links TRBV5-1 to TRBJ2-7; D remains ambiguous. The germline gives CDR1 SGHRS, CDR2 YFSETQ. Trimming removed 0 bases from V and 3 bases from J, with 13 bases in between. This CDR3 contains 15 residues. In DNA, the CDR3 is TGCGCCAGCAGCTTGGAGGACCAGGCAATCTACGAGCAGTACTTC. Protein: CASSLEDQAIYEQYF.

This clonotype was seen at least ten times. This chain connects TRBV28 to TRBJ1-1, with TRBD1 identical over 11 bases. The germline CDR1 and CDR2 sequences are MDHEN and SYDVKM. The CDR3 loop spans 17 amino acids. The trim removed 10 bases at V and 2 bases at J, leaving 15 bases unmatched. CDR3 DNA sequence: TGTGCCACCCAAAGTACACGGACAGGGGGCGGAAACACTGAAGCTTTCTTT. Amino acid sequence: CATQSTRTGGGNTEAFF.

This clonotype was seen at least ten times. One end of the junction is discordant with germline, which a read error may explain. V usage is TRBV20-1 and J usage is TRBJ1-4; D gene uncertain. This CDR3 spans 14 amino acids. The germline V gene has CDR1 DFQATT and CDR2 SNEGSKA (reference sequence). The CDR3 spells CSASLGATNDKLFF. The CDR3 coding sequence is TGCAGTGCTAGTCTAGGAGCAACTAATGATAAACTGTTTTTT.

This clonotype was observed at least ten times. This chain joins TRBV29-1 and TRBJ1-1; D is unresolved. Deletions cut 4 bases from V and 2 bases from J, with 8 bases between. CDR1 and CDR2 from the germline V gene are SQVTM and ANQGSEA. The CDR3 runs 12 residues. CDR3 coding DNA: TGCAGCGTTGGGCAGTCAAACACTGAAGCTTTCTTT. Protein: CSVGQSNTEAFF.